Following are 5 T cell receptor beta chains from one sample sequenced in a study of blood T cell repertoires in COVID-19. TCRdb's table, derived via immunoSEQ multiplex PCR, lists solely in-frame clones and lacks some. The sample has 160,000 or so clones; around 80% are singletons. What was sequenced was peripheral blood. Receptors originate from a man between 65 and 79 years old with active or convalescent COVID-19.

Written as DNA, the CDR3 is TGCGCCAGCAGCCTGGACACAGGAAACTATGGCTACACCTTC. Residues: CASSLDTGNYGYTF. The chain has TRBV5-1 and TRBJ1-2, with D tentatively TRBD1 (5 bases). CDR3 size: 14 residues. Germline V gene data show CDR1 as SGHRS and CDR2 as YFSETQ. Trimming took off 4 bases at V and 2 bases at J, with 12 bases between the two ends.

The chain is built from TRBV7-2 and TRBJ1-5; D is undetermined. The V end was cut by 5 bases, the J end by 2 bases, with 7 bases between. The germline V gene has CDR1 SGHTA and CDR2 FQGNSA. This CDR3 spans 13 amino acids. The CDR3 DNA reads TGTGCCAGCAGCGTCTCGGGCAATCAGCCCCAGCATTTT. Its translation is CASSVSGNQPQHF.

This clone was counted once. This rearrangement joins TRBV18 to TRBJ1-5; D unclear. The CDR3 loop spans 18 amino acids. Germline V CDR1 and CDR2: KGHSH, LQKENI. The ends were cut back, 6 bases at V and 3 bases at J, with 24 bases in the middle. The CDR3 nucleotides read TGTGCCAGCTCTCAATTCTCCGGCGGAGATACGTACAATCAGCCCCAGCATTTT. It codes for CASSQFSGGDTYNQPQHF.

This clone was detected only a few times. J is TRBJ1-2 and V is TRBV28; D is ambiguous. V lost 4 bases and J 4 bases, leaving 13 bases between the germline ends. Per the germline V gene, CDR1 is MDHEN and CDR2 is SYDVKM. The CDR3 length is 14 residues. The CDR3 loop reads CASSSGSSSYGYTF. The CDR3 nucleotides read TGTGCCAGCAGTTCGGGAAGTTCCTCCTATGGCTACACCTTC.

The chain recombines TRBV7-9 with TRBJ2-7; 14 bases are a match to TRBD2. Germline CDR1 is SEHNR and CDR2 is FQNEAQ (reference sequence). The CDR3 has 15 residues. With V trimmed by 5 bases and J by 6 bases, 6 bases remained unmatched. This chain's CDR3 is CASSQGTSGSREQYF. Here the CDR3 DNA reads TGTGCCAGCAGCCAGGGGACTAGCGGGAGCCGCGAGCAGTACTTC.